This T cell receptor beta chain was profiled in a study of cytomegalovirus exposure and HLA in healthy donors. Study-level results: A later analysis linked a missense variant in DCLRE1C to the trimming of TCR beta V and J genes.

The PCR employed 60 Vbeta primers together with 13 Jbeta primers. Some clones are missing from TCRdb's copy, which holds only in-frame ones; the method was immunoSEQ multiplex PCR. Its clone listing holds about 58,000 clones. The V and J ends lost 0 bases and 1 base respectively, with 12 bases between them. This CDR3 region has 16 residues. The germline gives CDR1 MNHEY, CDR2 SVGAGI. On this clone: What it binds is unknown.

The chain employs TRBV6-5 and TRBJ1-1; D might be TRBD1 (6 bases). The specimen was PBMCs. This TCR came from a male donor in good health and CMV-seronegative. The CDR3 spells CASSYSSRDTNTEAFF. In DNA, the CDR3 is TGTGCCAGCAGTTACTCGAGCCGGGACACGAACACTGAAGCTTTCTTT.